The next 26 T cell receptor beta chains were all read from a single sample in a study of blood T cell repertoires in COVID-19. Method: immunoSEQ multiplex PCR; TCRdb's copy keeps in-frame clones and lacks some. Of roughly 250,000 clones in the sample, about 93% were seen once. The sequenced material came from PBMCs or T cells enriched from blood (not recorded which). The receptors originated from a woman aged 18-29 years who had recovered from COVID-19.

This clone turned up a few times. The chain combines TRBV5-5 with TRBJ1-6; D is uncertain. The V gene lost 4 bases and the J gene lost 10 bases, with 12 bases spanning the gap. Germline assignment: CDR1 SGHKS and CDR2 YYEKEE (reference sequence). The CDR3 loop spans 13 amino acids. The CDR3 protein is CASSARPGSPLHF. The DNA of the CDR3 is TGTGCCAGCAGCGCGCGGCCGGGGTCACCCCTCCACTTT.

V and J are TRBV4-1 and TRBJ1-1, with TRBD1 matching over 7 bases. The CDR3 is made up of 14 amino acids. Trimming cost V 0 bases and J 7 bases; bases outside gene matches: 5. Germline CDR1 MGHRA, CDR2 YSYEKL. CDR3 residues: CASSQDEGQREAFF. The CDR3 nucleotides read TGCGCCAGCAGCCAAGACGAGGGACAGCGTGAAGCTTTCTTT.

The CDR3 DNA reads TGTGCCAGCACCTATAATCAGGGAAATTGGGGCTACACCTTC. Its protein is CASTYNQGNWGYTF. The chain carries TRBV5-4 and TRBJ1-2; a weak D match, TRBD1 (5 bases). V shed 6 bases and J shed 8 bases, with 20 bases lying between them. The germline CDR1 and CDR2 sequences are SGHNT and YYREEE (reference sequence). The CDR3 is 14 residues long.

V gene TRBV19 combines with J gene TRBJ2-2, with D perhaps TRBD2 (6 bases). This CDR3 contains 22 residues. Trimming left V 2 bases short and J 1 base short, with 29 bases between. In germline, CDR1 is LNHDA, CDR2 SQIVND (reference sequence). In DNA form, the CDR3 reads TGTGCCAGTAGTATAAGGGGACCGGCGTTTGTGCGCTTAGCGGAGAACACCGGGGAGCTGTTTTTT. It specifies CASSIRGPAFVRLAENTGELFF.

This CDR3 reads CASSHRGPTEAFF. The CDR3 DNA is TGTGCCAGCAGTCACAGGGGGCCCACTGAAGCTTTCTTT. The rearrangement joins TRBV7-3 to TRBJ1-1; the match to TRBD1 covers 9 bases. In germline, CDR1 is SGHTA, CDR2 FQGTGA. This CDR3 has 13 amino acids. V lost 6 bases, J lost 4 bases, and 3 bases stayed unmatched.

The V gene is TRBV28, the J gene TRBJ1-1; D may be TRBD1 (6 bases). The CDR3 has 14 residues. Looked up from germline, CDR1 is MDHEN and CDR2 is SYDVKM. Between the trimmed V and J ends, which lost 6 bases and 4 bases, there was a span of 15 bases. CDR3: CASSKPDRLTEAFF. For the CDR3, the DNA is TGTGCCAGCAGCAAACCGGACAGACTCACTGAAGCTTTCTTT.

This clone occurred once. The chain combines TRBV9 with TRBJ1-3, with 8 bases matching TRBD1. V was clipped by 3 bases and J by 4 bases; unmatched bases: 6. CDR1 SGDLS and CDR2 YYNGEE come from the germline V gene. The CDR3 spans 15 residues. Written as DNA, the CDR3 is TGTGCCAGCAGCGCACGGACAGGGATAGGAAACACCATATATTTT. Its translation: CASSARTGIGNTIYF.

The chain couples TRBV5-1 to TRBJ1-1; 7 positions agree with TRBD1. This CDR3 region has 14 residues. From germline, CDR1 is SGHRS and CDR2 YFSETQ. V lost 0 bases and J lost 7; bases outside the gene matches: 6. The DNA for the CDR3 is TGCGCCAGCAGCTTGGACAGGGGACAAAATGAAGCTTTCTTT. It yields the protein CASSLDRGQNEAFF.

The V gene is TRBV5-1, the J gene TRBJ2-3; D is perhaps TRBD2 (6 bases). The CDR3 has 14 residues. Germline V gene lookup returns CDR1 SGHRS and CDR2 YFSETQ. Trimming removed 7 bases from V and 0 bases from J, with 12 bases in between. The DNA of the CDR3 is TGCGCCAGCTCAACGGGGGAGAGCACAGATACGCAGTATTTT. Amino acids: CASSTGESTDTQYF.

The V call is TRBV5-1, the J call TRBJ2-2, with 10 nucleotides matching TRBD2. In germline, CDR1 is SGHRS, CDR2 YFSETQ. The CDR3 totals 18 residues. The V gene end was trimmed by 2 bases and the J gene end by 1 base; junction bases not matched to a gene: 8. Written as DNA, the CDR3 is TGCGCCAGCAGCTTCAGCGGGAGGGCCTTACGGAACACCGGGGAGCTGTTTTTT. Encoded protein: CASSFSGRALRNTGELFF.

The V and J genes are TRBV2 and TRBJ2-3, with D uncertain. Germline V gene lookup returns CDR1 SNHLY and CDR2 FYNNEI. Trimming cost V 7 bases and J 8 bases, with 10 bases left between them. This CDR3 contains 11 residues. The DNA for the CDR3 is TGTGCCAGCACCCTTGAGGTTACGCAGTATTTT. As protein: CASTLEVTQYF.

The J gene is TRBJ1-2, the V gene TRBV6-5, with D possibly matching TRBD1 (6 bases). Germline V lookup: CDR1 MNHEY, CDR2 SVGAGI. CDR3 size: 15 residues. V was cut by 5 bases and J by 4 bases, with 17 bases left in between. The CDR3 protein is CASSTRGGLGYGYTF. CDR3 nucleotides: TGTGCCAGCAGTACTAGGGGGGGCTTAGGCTATGGCTACACCTTC.

The V gene is TRBV7-8, the J gene TRBJ1-2; maybe TRBD1 (5 bases). This CDR3 is built from 17 residues. Per germline, CDR1 SGHVS and CDR2 FQNEAQ. With 5 bases removed from V and 5 bases from J, the gap between germline ends came to 24 bases. CDR3 bases: TGTGCCAGCAGCCCCGCGGGGGGGTCAGGGATGGATTATGGCTACACCTTC. This codes for CASSPAGGSGMDYGYTF.

The rearrangement uses TRBV2 and TRBJ1-6; D ambiguous. Germline CDR1 reads SNHLY; CDR2 reads FYNNEI. With 8 bases removed from V and 7 bases from J, the gap between germline ends came to 18 bases. The CDR3 covers 15 residues. The CDR3 loop reads CASGTNLISNSPLHF. Written as DNA, the CDR3 is TGTGCCAGCGGCACCAATCTTATATCCAATTCACCCCTCCACTTT.

The rearrangement links TRBV7-9 to TRBJ1-2; D remains ambiguous. Trimming cost V 1 base and J 5 bases, with 17 bases left between them. Germline V gene lookup returns CDR1 SEHNR and CDR2 FQNEAQ (reference sequence). The length of the CDR3 is 16 residues. CDR3 amino acids: CASSLDRGLLGYGYTF. The CDR3 DNA reads as TGTGCCAGCAGCTTAGATAGAGGGCTTTTGGGGTATGGCTACACCTTC.

This clone has just one count. V gene TRBV6-5 combines with J gene TRBJ2-7; perhaps TRBD1 as D (6 bases). V was pared by 6 bases and J by 5 bases, with 20 bases between. From germline, CDR1 is MNHEY and CDR2 SVGAGI. The CDR3 covers 15 residues. The CDR3 DNA reads TGTGCCAGCAGGCCAACCTTCCGGACAGAAAACGAGCAGTACTTC. Amino acids: CASRPTFRTENEQYF.

The chain recombines TRBV7-2 with TRBJ1-1; a weak D match, TRBD1 (5 bases). Trimming took 5 bases from V and 1 from J, leaving 14 bases between them. The CDR3 totals 15 residues. The germline V gene has CDR1 SGHTA and CDR2 FQGNSA. For the CDR3, the DNA is TGTGCCAGCAGCCCCGCGGGACTGCGGAACACTGAAGCTTTCTTT. Translating it yields CASSPAGLRNTEAFF.

The chain employs TRBV28 and TRBJ1-4; 10 nucleotides agree with TRBD1. J gave up 8 bases and V 3 bases, and 9 bases lay outside the gene matches. The CDR3 is 16 residues long. CDR1 MDHEN and CDR2 SYDVKM come from the germline V gene. The CDR3 sequence is CASSFPRGQGKEKLFF. The CDR3 nucleotides are TGTGCCAGCAGTTTTCCTCGGGGACAGGGGAAGGAAAAACTGTTTTTT. The variable domain in full, completed from reference TRBV28 and TRBJ1-4, reads DVKVTQSSRYLVKRTGEKVFLECVQDMDHENMFWYRQDPGLGLRLIYFSYDVKMKEKGDIPEGYSVSREKKERFSLILESASTNQTSMYLCASSFPRGQGKEKLFFGSGTQLSVL.

The J gene is TRBJ1-1, the V gene TRBV12-3 or TRBV12-4; tentative D call: TRBD1 (6 bases). V was cut by 5 bases and J by 5 bases, with 12 bases left in between. The CDR3 contains 13 residues. CDR3 DNA sequence: TGTGCCAGCAGTCGAAAGGGGGGGACTGAAGCTTTCTTT. Amino acids: CASSRKGGTEAFF.

The V gene is TRBV28, the J gene TRBJ1-1, with D possibly TRBD1 on 5 matching bases. With 1 base removed from V and 11 bases from J, the gap between germline ends came to 11 bases. Per the germline V gene, CDR1 is MDHEN and CDR2 is SYDVKM. This CDR3 spans 12 amino acids. The CDR3 loop is CASSLYPKGAFF. In DNA, the CDR3 is TGTGCCAGCAGTTTATACCCAAAGGGGGCTTTCTTT.

This clone was seen only once. The chain recombines TRBV7-9 with TRBJ2-1; perhaps TRBD1 as D (5 bases). V lost 5 bases to trimming and J lost 2 bases, with 16 bases between them. Germline loops: CDR1 SEHNR, CDR2 FQNEAQ (reference sequence). The CDR3 covers 16 residues. The CDR3 DNA follows: TGTGCCAGCAGCCCTCGACTGGGGCCGGCCTACAATGAGCAGTTCTTC. It translates to CASSPRLGPAYNEQFF.

The V gene is TRBV7-8, the J gene TRBJ1-2; 7 bases are shared with TRBD1. V was clipped by 5 bases and J by 2 bases; unmatched bases: 8. This CDR3 is 15 amino acids long. Per germline, CDR1 SGHVS and CDR2 FQNEAQ. The chain's CDR3 is CASSQLGQANYGYTF. The CDR3 DNA sequence: TGTGCCAGCAGCCAACTTGGACAGGCGAACTATGGCTACACCTTC. The variable domain in full, completed from reference TRBV7-8 and TRBJ1-2, reads GAGVSQSPRYKVAKRGQDVALRCDPISGHVSLFWYQQALGQGPEFLTYFQNEAQLDKSGLPSDRFFAERPEGSVSTLKIQRTQQEDSAVYLCASSQLGQANYGYTFGSGTRLTVV.

V and J are TRBV28 and TRBJ1-4; the match to TRBD1 covers 10 bases. This CDR3 is 16 amino acids long. The J segment lost 15 bases and the V segment lost 6 bases, leaving 19 bases of the junction unmatched. Germline V CDR1 and CDR2: MDHEN, SYDVKM. The CDR3: CASRSGTGASRDSVFF. In DNA form, the CDR3 reads TGTGCCAGCAGGTCCGGGACAGGGGCCTCTAGGGATTCGGTGTTTTTT.

The V and J genes are TRBV19 and TRBJ1-1; D might be TRBD1 (5 bases). Germline V lookup: CDR1 LNHDA, CDR2 SQIVND (reference sequence). Trimming cost V 5 bases and J 3 bases, with 16 bases left between them. The CDR3 has 15 amino acids. DNA of the CDR3: TGTGCCAGTAGTGCAGCGGGACGGCCTTACACTGAAGCTTTCTTT. It specifies CASSAAGRPYTEAFF.

The rearrangement uses TRBV28 and TRBJ2-1; D might be TRBD1 (5 bases). V was pared by 2 bases and J by 6 bases, with 8 bases between. Germline V gives CDR1 MDHEN, CDR2 SYDVKM. CDR3 length equals 13 residues. CDR3 residues: CASSLARANEQFF. The CDR3 nucleotides are TGTGCCAGCAGTTTAGCCAGGGCCAATGAGCAGTTCTTC.

The chain has TRBV27 and TRBJ1-1; 8 bases are a match to TRBD1. V lost 5 bases and J lost 4; bases outside the gene matches: 12. The V gene's germline CDR1 is MNHEY and CDR2 SMNVEV (reference sequence). The CDR3 totals 16 residues. CDR3 in DNA: TGTGCCAGCAGTAGAACGCGGACAGGGTTGGGCACTGAAGCTTTCTTT. It is translated as CASSRTRTGLGTEAFF.